Below, 3 T cell receptor beta chains from the same sample are listed, as sequenced in a study of PD-1 blockade in classical Hodgkin lymphoma. The method was immunoSEQ multiplex PCR; TCRdb's version includes in-frame clones alone and lacks a portion of them. Of some 28,000 clones in the sample, about four fifths are singletons; the top ten hold under 20%. The time point denotes: cycle 4 day 1 (C4D1), after around six weeks of nivolumab. Relapses following autologous stem cell transplantation were seen in all patients, with brentuximab vedotin exposure varying. The sequenced sample was peripheral blood mononuclear cells (PBMCs), obtained before the fourth cycle of nivolumab. Receptors were obtained from a human donor with classical Hodgkin lymphoma.

The genes are TRBV29-1 and TRBJ2-3; maybe TRBD2 (7 bases). CDR3 length: 13 residues. Looked up from germline, CDR1 is SQVTM and CDR2 is ANQGSEA. The V end was cut by 6 bases, the J end by 5 bases, with 15 bases between. In nucleotides, the CDR3 is TGCAGCGTATCGGGGGGCGGAGGAGATACGCAGTATTTT. Amino acid sequence: CSVSGGGGDTQYF.

The chain has TRBV25-1 and TRBJ2-1; 11 positions match TRBD2. V lost 6 bases and J lost 9; bases outside the gene matches: 7. The germline V gene encodes CDR1 MGHDK and CDR2 SYGVNS. The CDR3 loop spans 14 amino acids. The CDR3 region has the DNA TGTGCCAGCAGGGAGACTAGCGGGGAACTTGAGCAGTTCTTC. This encodes CASRETSGELEQFF.

The chain couples TRBV11-2 to TRBJ2-7, with D possibly TRBD2 on 6 matching bases. This CDR3 is built from 15 residues. Germline-derived CDR1 and CDR2 are SGHAT and FQNNGV. V lost 5 bases, J lost 7 bases, and 21 bases lay in between. CDR3 in DNA: TGTGCCAGCAGCAGAAGCCGGGACTCCCGTGGGGAGCAGTACTTC. It yields the protein CASSRSRDSRGEQYF.